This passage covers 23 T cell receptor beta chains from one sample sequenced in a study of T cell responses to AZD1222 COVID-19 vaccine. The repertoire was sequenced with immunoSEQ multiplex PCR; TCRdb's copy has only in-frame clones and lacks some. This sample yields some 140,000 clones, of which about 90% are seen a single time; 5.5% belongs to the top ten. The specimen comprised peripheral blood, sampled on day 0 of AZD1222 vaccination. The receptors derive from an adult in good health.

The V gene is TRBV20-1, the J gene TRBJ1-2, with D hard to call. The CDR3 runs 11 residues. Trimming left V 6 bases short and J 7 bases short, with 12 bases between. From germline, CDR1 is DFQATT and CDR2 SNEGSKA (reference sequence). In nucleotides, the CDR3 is TGCAGTGCCCCGGACCCCGGTGGCTACACCTTC. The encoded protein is CSAPDPGGYTF.

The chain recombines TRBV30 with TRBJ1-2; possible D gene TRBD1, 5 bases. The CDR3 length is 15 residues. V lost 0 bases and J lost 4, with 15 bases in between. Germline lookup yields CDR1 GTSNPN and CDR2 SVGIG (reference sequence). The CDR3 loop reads CAWSVLRGSPYGYTF. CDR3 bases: TGTGCCTGGAGTGTACTAAGGGGCTCCCCCTATGGCTACACCTTC.

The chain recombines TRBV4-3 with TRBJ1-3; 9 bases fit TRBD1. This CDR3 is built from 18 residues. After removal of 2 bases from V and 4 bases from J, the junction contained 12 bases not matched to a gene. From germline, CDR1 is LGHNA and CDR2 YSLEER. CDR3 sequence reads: CASSQNPGTGRVGNTIYF. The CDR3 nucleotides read TGCGCCAGCAGCCAAAATCCCGGGACAGGGCGAGTCGGAAACACCATATATTTT.

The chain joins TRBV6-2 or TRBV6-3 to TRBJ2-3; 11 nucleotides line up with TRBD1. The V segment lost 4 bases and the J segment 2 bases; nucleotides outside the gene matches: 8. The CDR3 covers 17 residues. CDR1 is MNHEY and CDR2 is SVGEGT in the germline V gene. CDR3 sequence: CASSLQDRGRSTDTQYF. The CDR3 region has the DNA TGTGCCAGCAGTTTACAGGACAGGGGGCGCTCCACAGATACGCAGTATTTT.

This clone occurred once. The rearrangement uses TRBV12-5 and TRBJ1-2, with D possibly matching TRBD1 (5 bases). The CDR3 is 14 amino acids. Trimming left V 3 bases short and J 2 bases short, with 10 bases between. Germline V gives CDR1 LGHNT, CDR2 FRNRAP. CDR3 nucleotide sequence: TGTGCTAGTGGTTTTACAGGCTCGAACTATGGCTACACCTTC. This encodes CASGFTGSNYGYTF.

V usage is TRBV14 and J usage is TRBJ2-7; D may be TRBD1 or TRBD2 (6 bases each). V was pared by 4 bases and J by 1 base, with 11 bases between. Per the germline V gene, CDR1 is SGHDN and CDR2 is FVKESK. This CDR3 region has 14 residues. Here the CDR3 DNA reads TGTGCCAGCAGCCGACAGGCGGGATCCTACGAGCAGTACTTC. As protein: CASSRQAGSYEQYF.

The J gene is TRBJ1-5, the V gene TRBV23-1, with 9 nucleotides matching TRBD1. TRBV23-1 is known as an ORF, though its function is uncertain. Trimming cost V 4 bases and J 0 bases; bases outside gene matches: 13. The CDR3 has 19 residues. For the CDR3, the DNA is TGCGCCAGCAGTCTCCGCCTAGGGACAGGGCTGGTTAGCAATCAGCCCCAGCATTTT. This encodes CASSLRLGTGLVSNQPQHF.

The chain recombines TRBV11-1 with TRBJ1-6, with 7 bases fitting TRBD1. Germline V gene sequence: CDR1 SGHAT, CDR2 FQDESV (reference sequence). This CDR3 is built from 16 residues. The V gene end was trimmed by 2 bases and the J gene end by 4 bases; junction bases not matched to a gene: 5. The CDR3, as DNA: TGTGCCAGCAGCTTAAGTCCAGGGGGATATAATTCACCCCTCCACTTT. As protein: CASSLSPGGYNSPLHF.

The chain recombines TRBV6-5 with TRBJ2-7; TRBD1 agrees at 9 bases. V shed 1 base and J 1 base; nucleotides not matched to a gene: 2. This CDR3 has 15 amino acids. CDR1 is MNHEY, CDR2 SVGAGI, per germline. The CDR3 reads CASSYLTGGSYEQYF. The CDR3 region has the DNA TGTGCCAGCAGTTACTTGACAGGGGGATCCTACGAGCAGTACTTC.

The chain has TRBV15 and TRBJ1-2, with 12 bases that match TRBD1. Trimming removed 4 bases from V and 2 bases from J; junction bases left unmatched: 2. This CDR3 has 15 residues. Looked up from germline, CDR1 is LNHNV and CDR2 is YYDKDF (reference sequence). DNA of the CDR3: TGTGCCACCAGCACAGGGACAGGGGGCAACTATGGCTACACCTTC. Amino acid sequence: CATSTGTGGNYGYTF.

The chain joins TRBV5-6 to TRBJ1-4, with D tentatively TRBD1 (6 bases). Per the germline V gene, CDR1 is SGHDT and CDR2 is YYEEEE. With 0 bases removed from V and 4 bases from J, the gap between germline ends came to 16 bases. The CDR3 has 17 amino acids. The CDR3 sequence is CASSLAPGRRGNEKLFF. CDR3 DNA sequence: TGTGCCAGCAGCTTGGCTCCGGGGCGCAGGGGTAATGAAAAACTGTTTTTT.

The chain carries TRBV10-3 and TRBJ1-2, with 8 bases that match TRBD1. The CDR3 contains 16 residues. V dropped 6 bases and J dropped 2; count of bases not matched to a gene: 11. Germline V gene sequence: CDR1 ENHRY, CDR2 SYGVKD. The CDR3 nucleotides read TGTGCCATCAGCCTGAACGGGACAGGCCTGAACTATGGCTACACCTTC. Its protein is CAISLNGTGLNYGYTF.

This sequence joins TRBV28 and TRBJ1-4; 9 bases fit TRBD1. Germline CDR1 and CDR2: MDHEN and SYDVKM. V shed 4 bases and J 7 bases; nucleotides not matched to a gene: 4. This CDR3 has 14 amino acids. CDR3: CASSWDREGEKLFF. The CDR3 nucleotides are TGTGCCAGCAGTTGGGACAGGGAGGGTGAAAAACTGTTTTTT.

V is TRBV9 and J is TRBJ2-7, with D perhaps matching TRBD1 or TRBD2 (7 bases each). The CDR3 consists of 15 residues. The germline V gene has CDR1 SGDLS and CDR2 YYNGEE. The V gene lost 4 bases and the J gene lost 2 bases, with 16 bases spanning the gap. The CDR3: CASSPGGGLTYEQYF. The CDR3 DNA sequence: TGTGCCAGCAGCCCAGGGGGAGGGCTGACCTACGAGCAGTACTTC.

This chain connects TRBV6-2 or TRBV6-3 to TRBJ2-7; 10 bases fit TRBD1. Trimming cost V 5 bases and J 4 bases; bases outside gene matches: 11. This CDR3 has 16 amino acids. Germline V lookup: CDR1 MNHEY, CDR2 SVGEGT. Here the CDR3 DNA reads TGTGCCAGCAGTCCCAGGGGGACAGGGGCCTATTACGAGCAGTACTTC. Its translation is CASSPRGTGAYYEQYF.

As DNA, the CDR3 is TGTGCCAGTAGCCAGGATTTTAATGGCTACACCTTC. It is translated as CASSQDFNGYTF. The rearrangement uses TRBV19 and TRBJ1-2; D unresolved. Germline V lookup: CDR1 LNHDA, CDR2 SQIVND (reference sequence). Trimming took 6 bases from V and 6 from J, leaving 11 bases between them. The CDR3 spans 12 residues.

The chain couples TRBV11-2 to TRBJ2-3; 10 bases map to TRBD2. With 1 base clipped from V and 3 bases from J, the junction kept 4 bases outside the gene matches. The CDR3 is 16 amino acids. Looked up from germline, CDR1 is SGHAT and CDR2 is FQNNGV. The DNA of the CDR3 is TGTGCCAGCAGCTTAGGGCCTAGCGGGAGTACAGATACGCAGTATTTT. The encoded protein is CASSLGPSGSTDTQYF.

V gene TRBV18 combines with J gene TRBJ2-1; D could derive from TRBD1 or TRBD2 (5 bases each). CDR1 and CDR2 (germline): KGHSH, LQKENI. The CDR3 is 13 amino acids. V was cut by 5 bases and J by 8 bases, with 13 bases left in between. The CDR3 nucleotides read TGTGCCAGCTCAGACCCGGGGCTGGATGAGCAGTTCTTC. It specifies CASSDPGLDEQFF.

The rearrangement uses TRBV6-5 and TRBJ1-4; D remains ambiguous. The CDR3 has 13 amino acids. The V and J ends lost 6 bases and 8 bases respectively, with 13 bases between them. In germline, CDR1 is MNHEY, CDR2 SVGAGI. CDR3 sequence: CASRDGPHEKLFF. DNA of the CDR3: TGTGCCAGCAGGGACGGACCCCACGAAAAACTGTTTTTT.

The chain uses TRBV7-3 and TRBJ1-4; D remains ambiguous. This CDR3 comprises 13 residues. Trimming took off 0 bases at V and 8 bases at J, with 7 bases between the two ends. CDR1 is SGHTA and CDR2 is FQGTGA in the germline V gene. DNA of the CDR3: TGTGCCAGCAGCTTAACTGCCCACGAAAAACTGTTTTTT. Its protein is CASSLTAHEKLFF.

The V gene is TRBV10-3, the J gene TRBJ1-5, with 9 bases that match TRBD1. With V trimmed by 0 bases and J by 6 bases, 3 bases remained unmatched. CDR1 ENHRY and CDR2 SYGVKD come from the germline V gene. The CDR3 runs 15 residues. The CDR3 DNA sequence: TGTGCCATCAGTGAGTCGGACAGGGGAGGTCAGCCCCAGCATTTT. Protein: CAISESDRGGQPQHF.

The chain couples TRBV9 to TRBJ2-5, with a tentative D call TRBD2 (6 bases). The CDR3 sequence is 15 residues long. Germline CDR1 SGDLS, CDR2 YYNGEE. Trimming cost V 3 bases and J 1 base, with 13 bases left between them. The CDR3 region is CASSEGGGIQETQYF. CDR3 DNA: TGTGCCAGCAGCGAAGGTGGAGGGATCCAAGAGACCCAGTACTTC.

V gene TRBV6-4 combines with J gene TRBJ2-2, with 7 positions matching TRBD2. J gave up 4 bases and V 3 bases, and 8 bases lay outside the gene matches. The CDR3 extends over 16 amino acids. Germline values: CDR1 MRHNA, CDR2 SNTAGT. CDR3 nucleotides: TGTGCCAGCAGTGATCTGGCGGGAGTAAGCACCGGGGAGCTGTTTTTT. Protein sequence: CASSDLAGVSTGELFF.